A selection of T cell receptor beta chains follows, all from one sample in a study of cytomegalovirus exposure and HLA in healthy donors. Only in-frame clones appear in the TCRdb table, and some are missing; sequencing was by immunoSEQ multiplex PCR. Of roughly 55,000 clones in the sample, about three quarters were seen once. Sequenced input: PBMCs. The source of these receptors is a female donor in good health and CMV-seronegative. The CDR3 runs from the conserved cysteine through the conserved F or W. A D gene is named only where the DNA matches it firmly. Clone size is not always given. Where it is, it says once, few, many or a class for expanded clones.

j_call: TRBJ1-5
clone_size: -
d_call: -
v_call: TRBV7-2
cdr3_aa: CASSPHPGQPQHF
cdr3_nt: TGTGCCAGCAGCCCCCACCCGGGTCAGCCCCAGCATTTT

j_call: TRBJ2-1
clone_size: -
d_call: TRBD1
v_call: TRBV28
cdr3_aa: CASADRGDHNEQFF
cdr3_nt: TGTGCCAGCGCCGACAGGGGTGACCACAATGAGCAGTTCTTC

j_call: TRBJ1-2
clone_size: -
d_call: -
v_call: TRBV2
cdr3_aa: CASRRDTPFYGYTF
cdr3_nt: TGTGCCAGCAGACGGGACACCCCTTTCTATGGCTACACCTTC

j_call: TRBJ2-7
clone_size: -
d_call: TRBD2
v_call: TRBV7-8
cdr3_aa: CASSSGLAQYEQYF
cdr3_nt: TGTGCCAGCAGCTCGGGACTAGCGCAGTACGAGCAGTACTTC

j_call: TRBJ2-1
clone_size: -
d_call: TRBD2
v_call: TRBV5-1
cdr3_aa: CASSFGGGSYNEQFF
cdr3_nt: TGCGCCAGCAGCTTTGGCGGGGGATCCTACAATGAGCAGTTCTTC

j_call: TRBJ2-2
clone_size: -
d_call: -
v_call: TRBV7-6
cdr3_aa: CASSLDPGIGNTGELFF
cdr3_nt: TGTGCCAGCAGCTTAGACCCAGGGATAGGGAACACCGGGGAGCTGTTTTTT

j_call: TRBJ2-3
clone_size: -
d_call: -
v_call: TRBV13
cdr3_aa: CASSPTSTDTQYF
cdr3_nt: TGTGCCAGCAGCCCTACTAGCACAGATACGCAGTATTTT

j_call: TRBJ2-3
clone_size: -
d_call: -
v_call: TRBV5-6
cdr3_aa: CASSWGGTDTQYF
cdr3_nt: TGTGCCAGCAGCTGGGGCGGCACAGATACGCAGTATTTT

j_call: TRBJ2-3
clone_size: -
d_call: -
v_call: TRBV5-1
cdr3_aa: CASSLASPTDTQYF
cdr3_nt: TGCGCCAGCAGCTTGGCCTCCCCCACAGATACGCAGTATTTT

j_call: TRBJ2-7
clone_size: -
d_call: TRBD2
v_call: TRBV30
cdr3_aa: CAWSTSGSVYEQYF
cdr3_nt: TGTGCCTGGAGCACTAGCGGGAGCGTCTACGAGCAGTACTTC

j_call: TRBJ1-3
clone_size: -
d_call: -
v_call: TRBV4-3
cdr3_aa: CASSQGASSSGNTIYF
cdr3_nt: TGCGCCAGCAGCCAAGGGGCCAGTAGCTCTGGAAACACCATATATTTT

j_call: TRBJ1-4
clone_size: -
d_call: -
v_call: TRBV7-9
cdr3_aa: CASQGTTNEKLFF
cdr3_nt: TGTGCCAGCCAGGGAACAACTAATGAAAAACTGTTTTTT

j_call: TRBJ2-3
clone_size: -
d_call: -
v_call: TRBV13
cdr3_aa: CASSLRGGTSTDTQYF
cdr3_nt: TGTGCCAGCAGCTTAAGGGGGGGTACTAGCACAGATACGCAGTATTTT

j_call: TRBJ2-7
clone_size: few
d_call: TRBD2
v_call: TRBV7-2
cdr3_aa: CASSSRAGAYEQYF
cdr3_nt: TGTGCCAGCAGCTCCCGGGCGGGAGCGTACGAGCAGTACTTC

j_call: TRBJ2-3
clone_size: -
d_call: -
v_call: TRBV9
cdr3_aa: CASSVGPVGRTQYF
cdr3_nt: TGTGCCAGCAGCGTAGGCCCCGTTGGCAGAACGCAGTATTTT

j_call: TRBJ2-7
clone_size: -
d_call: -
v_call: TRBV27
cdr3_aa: CASSPGFLREQYF
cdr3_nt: TGTGCCAGCAGCCCAGGGTTCCTTCGCGAGCAGTACTTC

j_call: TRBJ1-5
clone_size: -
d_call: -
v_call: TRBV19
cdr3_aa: CARTNISRVCQPQHF
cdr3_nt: TGTGCCAGGACGAATATCAGCAGGGTATGTCAGCCCCAGCATTTT

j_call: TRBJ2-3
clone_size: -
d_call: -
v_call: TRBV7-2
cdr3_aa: CASSLRGTGTDTQYF
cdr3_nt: TGTGCCAGCAGCTTAAGGGGGACCGGGACAGATACGCAGTATTTT

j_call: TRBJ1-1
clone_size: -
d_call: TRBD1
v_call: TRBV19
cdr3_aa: CASSKGDSKLEAFF
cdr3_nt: TGTGCCAGTAGCAAAGGGGACAGCAAATTAGAGGCTTTCTTT

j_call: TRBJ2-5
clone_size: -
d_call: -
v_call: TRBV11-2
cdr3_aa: CASSLLQETQYF
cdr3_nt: TGTGCCAGCAGCTTACTCCAAGAGACCCAGTACTTC

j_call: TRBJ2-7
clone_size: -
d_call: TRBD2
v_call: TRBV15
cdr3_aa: CATSSEREDVYEQYF
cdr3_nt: TGTGCCACCAGCAGTGAGCGGGAGGATGTCTACGAGCAGTACTTC

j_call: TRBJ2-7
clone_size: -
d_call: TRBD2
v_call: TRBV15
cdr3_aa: CATSRGIAGERYEQYF
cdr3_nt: TGTGCCACCAGCAGAGGGATAGCGGGAGAGCGCTACGAGCAGTACTTC

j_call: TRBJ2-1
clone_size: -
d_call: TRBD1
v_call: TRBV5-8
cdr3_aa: CASSSPGTAYNEQFF
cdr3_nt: TGTGCCAGCAGCTCGCCCGGGACAGCTTACAATGAGCAGTTCTTC